The clone carrying this T cell receptor (beta chain) was seen repeatedly, ten times or more. These data belong to a study of patients and donors after allogeneic stem cell transplantation. TCRdb reanalysed the RT-PCR reads using MiXCR and keeps one entry per CDR3 protein. The sample carries some 230,000 distinct CDR3 sequences, 14% recorded once. Germline V gene lookup returns CDR1 MNHEY and CDR2 SVGAGI. CDR3 length: 12 amino acids. V shed 8 bases and J 8 bases; nucleotides not matched to a gene: 7. The genes are TRBV6-5 and TRBJ1-1, with 8 bases that match TRBD1. The TCR sequence derives from a human donor who was either an allogeneic HSCT recipient or a stem cell or donor lymphocyte infusion donor (not recorded which). It is not recorded whose cells these are; they may come from a transplant donor. The sequenced sample consisted of blood, either unsorted or a sorted T cell fraction (not recorded which). The CDR3 region is CASGQQGVEAFF. CDR3 nucleotide sequence: TGTGCCAGCGGCCAACAGGGGGTGGAAGCTTTCTTT.